The 2 T cell receptor beta chains presented below share a single source sample, sequenced in a study of T cells in Graves' hyperthyroidism and ophthalmopathy. There were TCR beta CDR3 regions amplified from RNA transcripts. The primer set for the first-round RT-PCR of the TCR CDR3 was HTBI. From the multiplex PCR reads, TCRdb called clonotypes with MiXCR, one entry per CDR3 protein. The sample has hundreds of thousands of distinct CDR3 sequences, roughly 13% seen once. Material for sequencing was blood. The receptors derive from a woman aged 25 to 39 with Graves' hyperthyroidism that later progressed to Graves' ophthalmopathy.

The J gene is TRBJ1-2, the V gene TRBV20-1; the D gene is possibly TRBD1 (6 bases). The CDR3 totals 13 residues. Trimming pared 2 bases from V and 6 bases from J, leaving 13 bases between. Germline CDR1 DFQATT, CDR2 SNEGSKA (reference sequence). The CDR3 loop is CSARTGSNNGYTF. In DNA form, the CDR3 reads TGCAGTGCTAGAACAGGGTCGAATAATGGCTACACCTTC.

V and J are TRBV6-2 or TRBV6-3 and TRBJ2-3; D gene ambiguous. With 6 bases removed from V and 6 bases from J, the gap between germline ends came to 19 bases. The CDR3 covers 15 residues. Germline V gives CDR1 MNHEY, CDR2 SVGEGT. As DNA, the CDR3 is TGTGCCAGCAGCCGGTCGTTAGTTTTGGTTGATACGCAGTATTTT. This translates into CASSRSLVLVDTQYF.